The clone carrying this T cell receptor beta chain was counted only a few times. What it binds is unknown. This sample is drawn from a study of tumor-infiltrating lymphocytes in localized non-small cell lung cancer. Study results and caveats: Only some patients had TCR sequencing, depending on available tissue. Technical variation could not be separated from intratumor heterogeneity here.

Trimming stripped 0 bases from V and 0 bases from J, with 5 bases between. Germline CDR1 LGHNA, CDR2 YSLEER. The CDR3 extends over 14 amino acids. Generated by immunoSEQ multiplex PCR, the TCRdb table keeps only in-frame clones and is missing some. The profile shows roughly 7,000 clones, roughly 69% of them singletons. The source material was uninvolved lung tissue not adjacent to the tumor. The V and J genes are TRBV4-3 and TRBJ1-2; D is unresolved. The receptor was isolated from a human donor with non-small cell lung cancer. CDR3 protein: CASSQDLANYGYTF. CDR3 in DNA: TGCGCCAGCAGCCAAGATTTGGCTAACTATGGCTACACCTTC.